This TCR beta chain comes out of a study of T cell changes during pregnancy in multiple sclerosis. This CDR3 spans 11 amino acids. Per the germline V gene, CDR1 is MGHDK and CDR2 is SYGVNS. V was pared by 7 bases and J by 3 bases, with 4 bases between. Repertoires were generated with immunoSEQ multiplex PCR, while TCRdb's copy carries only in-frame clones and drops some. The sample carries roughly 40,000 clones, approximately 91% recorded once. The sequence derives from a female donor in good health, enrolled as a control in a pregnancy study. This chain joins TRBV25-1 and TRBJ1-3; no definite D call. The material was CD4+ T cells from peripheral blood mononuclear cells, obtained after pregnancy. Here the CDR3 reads CASIYGNTIYF. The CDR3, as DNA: TGTGCCAGCATCTATGGAAACACCATATATTTT.